The text below deals with one T cell receptor (beta chain). This sample stems from a study of response to subunit inactivated influenza vaccine. Each CDR3 protein gets one entry after TCRdb re-called the RT-PCR reads with MiXCR. The table shows a few hundred thousand distinct CDR3 sequences, with approximately 23% occurring only once. Trimming shortened V by 2 bases and J by 8 bases, and 12 bases separated the two germline ends. The CDR3 covers 13 residues. Per the germline V gene, CDR1 is SEHNR and CDR2 is FQNEAQ (reference sequence). The sample here was PBMCs from blood, taken 21 months after vaccination. The clonotype was recovered from a man between 50 and 70 years old who received an inactivated influenza vaccine. The chain couples TRBV7-9 to TRBJ1-1; D is uncertain. The CDR3 DNA is TGTGCCAGCAGCTTAAATGCCGGGAAAGAAGCTTTCTTT. Protein product: CASSLNAGKEAFF.